The 16 T cell receptor beta chains given below trace back to one sample, sequenced in a study of prognosis after radiotherapy for stage I lung cancer. Using two-round multiplex PCR, the authors amplified TCR beta CDR3 from genomic DNA. It was primers specific to each TRBV and TRBJ gene that first-round PCR used. TCRdb re-called the multiplex PCR reads through MiXCR, storing one row per CDR3 protein. This sample yields some 14,000 distinct CDR3 sequences, of which approximately 50% are seen a single time; roughly 40% belongs to the top ten. This material consisted of PBMCs, taken before or after stereotactic body radiation therapy (not recorded which). The receptors originated from a donor over 45 with non-small cell lung cancer.

V is TRBV20-1 and J is TRBJ2-3; 9 positions agree with TRBD1. The CDR3 sequence is 18 residues long. Germline lookup yields CDR1 DFQATT and CDR2 SNEGSKA (reference sequence). V was pared by 1 base and J by 1 base, with 12 bases of the junction left unmatched. The CDR3 DNA follows: TGCAGTGCTAGAGCCAATTTGGTGACAGGGGGTGGCACAGATACGCAGTATTTT. Translating it yields CSARANLVTGGGTDTQYF.

At least ten counts were recorded for this clonotype. The rearrangement uses TRBV20-1 and TRBJ2-3, with a tentative D call TRBD2 (7 bases). Deletions cut 5 bases from V and 5 bases from J, with 23 bases between. Germline V gene sequence: CDR1 DFQATT, CDR2 SNEGSKA (reference sequence). The CDR3 spans 16 residues. The CDR3 spells CSASEAGAALGDTQYF. In nucleotides, the CDR3 is TGCAGTGCTTCAGAGGCGGGGGCAGCGTTGGGAGATACGCAGTATTTT.

This clonotype was observed at least ten times. This chain connects TRBV7-9 to TRBJ2-5; no clear D. V was cut by 5 bases and J by 2 bases, with 9 bases left in between. CDR1 is SEHNR and CDR2 is FQNEAQ in the germline V gene (reference sequence). This CDR3 has 13 residues. CDR3 loop: CASSLDSQETQYF. CDR3 nucleotide sequence: TGTGCCAGCAGCCTCGACTCGCAAGAGACCCAGTACTTC.

This chain joins TRBV6-5 and TRBJ2-7, with D tentatively TRBD1 (6 bases). CDR1 and CDR2 from the germline V gene are MNHEY and SVGAGI. The V end lost 3 bases, the J end lost 5 bases, and 11 bases lay between the germline ends. This CDR3 contains 13 residues. The CDR3 DNA is TGTGCCAGCAGTTATCAGGGGTGGAACGAGCAGTACTTC. Protein sequence: CASSYQGWNEQYF.

For this clonotype: One base away lies a much larger clone, so this may be a sequencing read error. This rearrangement joins TRBV29-1 to TRBJ2-3, with a tentative D call TRBD1 (5 bases). Germline lookup yields CDR1 SQVTM and CDR2 ANQGSEA. The CDR3 has 12 residues. CDR3 bases: TGCATCGTTGGGCAGGGTGGGGATACGCAGTATTTT. This translates into CIVGQGGDTQYF.

The chain links TRBV3-1 to TRBJ1-2, with TRBD1 identical over 8 bases. V shed 2 bases and J 4 bases; nucleotides not matched to a gene: 0. CDR3 length: 13 residues. Germline V gives CDR1 LGHDT, CDR2 YNNKEL (reference sequence). CDR3 sequence (DNA): TGTGCCAGCAGCCAAACAGGGGGCTATGGCTACACCTTC. Translation: CASSQTGGYGYTF.

Relative to its sample, this clonotype is medium-sized. This sequence joins TRBV6-1 and TRBJ2-7; 9 bases line up with TRBD1. Germline V lookup: CDR1 MNHNS, CDR2 SASEGT. The CDR3 spans 15 residues. Trimming cost V 7 bases and J 1 base; bases outside gene matches: 8. The CDR3: CASNPGQGESYEQYF. The DNA of the CDR3 is TGTGCCAGCAACCCGGGACAGGGTGAATCCTACGAGCAGTACTTC.

This clonotype is deemed medium-sized. The chain has TRBV15 and TRBJ2-7; D is unclear. The V end lost 9 bases, the J end lost 6 bases, and 24 bases lay between the germline ends. Germline loops: CDR1 LNHNV, CDR2 YYDKDF (reference sequence). The CDR3 has 15 amino acids. The CDR3 loop is CATSSSAESPSEQYF. CDR3 DNA: TGTGCCACTTCGAGCTCCGCGGAATCGCCTAGCGAGCAGTACTTC.

This chain uses TRBV5-4 with TRBJ1-2; maybe TRBD1 (5 bases). The V and J ends lost 2 bases and 6 bases respectively, with 14 bases between them. This CDR3 is built from 14 residues. Germline V CDR1 and CDR2: SGHNT, YYREEE (reference sequence). The CDR3 here is CASSLGSGIHGYTF. Written as DNA, the CDR3 is TGTGCCAGCAGCTTAGGTTCAGGGATCCATGGCTACACCTTC.

Remarks on this clonotype: This sequence is one base from a far larger clone and is likely a read error. This chain joins TRBV12-3 or TRBV12-4 and TRBJ2-7, with a possible D match to TRBD2 (5 bases). V shed 5 bases and J shed 4 bases, with 15 bases lying between them. This CDR3 is built from 14 residues. CDR3 nucleotide sequence: TGTGCCAGCAGTGAAGGTGGGAGCTGGTACGAGCAGTACTTC. Translating gives CASSEGGSWYEQYF.

This clonotype was found a few times. A far larger clone is one base from this, pointing to a likely read error. The chain links TRBV6-4 to TRBJ1-3, with D maybe TRBD1 (6 bases). CDR1 is MRHNA, CDR2 SNTAGT, per germline. CDR3 length equals 13 residues. The CDR3: CANSEQGGNTIYF. CDR3 DNA sequence: TGTGCCAACAGTGAACAGGGAGGAAACACCATATATTTT.

This clonotype was detected many times. A much larger clonotype is one base distant, so this may be a read error. V usage is TRBV30 and J usage is TRBJ1-5; 8 bases fit TRBD1. The CDR3 sequence is 14 residues long. Trimming at V came to 3 bases and at J to 4 bases, leaving 5 bases not matched to a gene. Germline V gives CDR1 GTSNPN, CDR2 SVGIG (reference sequence). The CDR3, as DNA: TGTGCCTGGAGCCCCGGGACAGGAAATCAGCCCCAGCATTTT. Encoded protein: CAWSPGTGNQPQHF.

Ten or more counts support this clonotype. The rearrangement joins TRBV7-6 to TRBJ1-4, with a weak D call TRBD1 (6 bases). The CDR3 has 17 residues. V was pared by 5 bases and J by 2 bases, with 18 bases between. Germline CDR1 and CDR2: SGHVS and FNYEAQ. The CDR3 region has the DNA TGTGCCAGCAGCCGTTCCCCCTGGGGGGCGACTAATGAAAAACTGTTTTTT. Translated, it gives CASSRSPWGATNEKLFF. The whole variable domain, remainder taken from reference TRBV7-6 and TRBJ1-4, is GAGVSQSPRYKVTKRGQDVALRCDPISGHVSLYWYRQALGQGPEFLTYFNYEAQQDKSGLPNDRFSAERPEGSISTLTIQRTEQRDSAMYRCASSRSPWGATNEKLFFGSGTQLSVL.

This clonotype was observed many times. The chain links TRBV5-1 to TRBJ1-1; D remains ambiguous. The V end was cut by 1 base, the J end by 4 bases, with 14 bases between. The CDR3 covers 15 residues. Germline CDR1 is SGHRS and CDR2 is YFSETQ. This chain's CDR3 is CASSLSADVGTEAFF. CDR3 sequence (DNA): TGCGCCAGCAGCTTGAGCGCTGATGTTGGCACTGAAGCTTTCTTT. The variable domain in full, with the rest retrieved from reference TRBV5-1 and TRBJ1-1, is KAGVTQTPRYLIKTRGQQVTLSCSPISGHRSVSWYQQTPGQGLQFLFEYFSETQRNKGNFPGRFSGRQFSNSRSEMNVSTLELGDSALYLCASSLSADVGTEAFFGQGTRLTVV.

As for this clonotype: This likely stems from a read error, as it lies one base from a far larger clone. The gene calls are TRBV6-9 and TRBJ1-2; a weak D match, TRBD1 (6 bases). V lost 7 bases to trimming and J lost 6 bases, with 21 bases between them. The germline V gene encodes CDR1 MNHGY and CDR2 SVAAGI. The CDR3 sequence is 15 residues long. The CDR3 DNA follows: TGTGCCAGCACCGAAATAGGGGGGGGGGTCAATGGCTACACCTTC. Translated: CASTEIGGGVNGYTF.

This clonotype was counted once. This sequence joins TRBV6-5 and TRBJ2-7; D is perhaps TRBD1 or TRBD2 (6 bases each). The CDR3 sequence is 13 residues long. Germline CDR1 MNHEY, CDR2 SVGAGI. CDR3 loop: CARSYSGAREQYF. The CDR3 DNA reads as TGTGCAAGAAGTTACTCGGGGGCAAGAGAGCAGTACTTC.